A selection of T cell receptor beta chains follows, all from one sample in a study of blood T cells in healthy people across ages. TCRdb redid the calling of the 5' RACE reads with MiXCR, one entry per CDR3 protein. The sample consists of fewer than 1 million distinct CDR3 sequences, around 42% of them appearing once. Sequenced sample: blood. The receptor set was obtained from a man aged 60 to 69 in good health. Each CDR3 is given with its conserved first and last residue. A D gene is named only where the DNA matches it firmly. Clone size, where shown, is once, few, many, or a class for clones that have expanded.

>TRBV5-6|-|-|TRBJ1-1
TGTGCCAGCAGCCCGGGGGTGGCCCTCAAAGCTTTCTTT
CASSPGVALKAFF
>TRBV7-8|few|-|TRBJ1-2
TGTGCCAGCAGCTTAGAGAGGAAAGCCGCTAACTATGGCTACACCTTC
CASSLERKAANYGYTF
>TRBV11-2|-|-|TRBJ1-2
TGTGCCAGCAGCTCCAACACGGGACGGAACTATGGCTACACCTTC
CASSSNTGRNYGYTF
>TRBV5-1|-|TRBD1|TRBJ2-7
TGCGCCAGCAGCTTGGGACAGGGGTTCGGGTGCGAGCAGTACTTC
CASSLGQGFGCEQYF
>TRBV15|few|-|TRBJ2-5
TGTGCCACCAGCAGAATAGGACAAGAGACCCAGTACTTC
CATSRIGQETQYF
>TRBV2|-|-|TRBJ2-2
TGTGCCAGCAGTGAAGCCCCATCATCGGTATCCGGGAAGCTGTTTTTT
CASSEAPSSVSGKLFF
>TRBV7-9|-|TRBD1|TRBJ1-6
TGTGCCAGCAGCCTGGGGACAGGGGTGTATTCGCCCCTCCACTTT
CASSLGTGVYSPLHF
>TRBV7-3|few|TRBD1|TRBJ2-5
TGTGCCAGCAGCTTGACCCGGGACAGCCAAGAGACCCAGTACTTC
CASSLTRDSQETQYF
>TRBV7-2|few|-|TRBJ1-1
TGTGCCAGCAGCACCAACACATACACTGAAGCTTTCTTT
CASSTNTYTEAFF
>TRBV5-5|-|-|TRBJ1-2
TGTGCCAGCACCGGGCAGGGACCGCTATTGTATGGCTACACCTTC
CASTGQGPLLYGYTF
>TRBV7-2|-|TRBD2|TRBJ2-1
TGTGCCAGCAGCTTAGCCGCGGGACTAGCGGGGGGTATAGAGCAGTTCTTC
CASSLAAGLAGGIEQFF
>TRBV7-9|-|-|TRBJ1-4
TGTGCCAGCAGCTTAGGGGAGACAACTAATGAAAAACTGTTTTTT
CASSLGETTNEKLFF
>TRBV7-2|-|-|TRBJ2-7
TGTGCCAGCAGCGCAGGAGGGCAAGGCTCCTACGAGCAGTACTTC
CASSAGGQGSYEQYF
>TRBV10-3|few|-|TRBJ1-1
TGTGCCACCCTAGGACCTAACACTGAAGCTTTCTTT
CATLGPNTEAFF
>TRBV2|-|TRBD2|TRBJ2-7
TGTGCCAGCAGTGAAAGGCGGGCCAGGGACTACTACGAGCAGTACTTC
CASSERRARDYYEQYF
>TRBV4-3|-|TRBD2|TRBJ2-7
TGCGCCAGCAGCCAAGCCCCTTACGGGGGGGCCGAAGGCTACGAGCAGTACTTC
CASSQAPYGGAEGYEQYF
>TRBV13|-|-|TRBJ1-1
TGTGCCAGCAGGCTCAGGGGAGGTACTGAAGCTTTCTTT
CASRLRGGTEAFF
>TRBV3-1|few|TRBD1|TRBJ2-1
TGTGCCAGCAGCCAAGATCGGGACAGGAAGCAGTTCTTC
CASSQDRDRKQFF
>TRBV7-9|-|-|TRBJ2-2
TGTGCCAGCAGCCCACTTGGGGTGGACACCGGGGAGCTGTTTTTT
CASSPLGVDTGELFF
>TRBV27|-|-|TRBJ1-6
TGTGCCAGCAGGAAGGCAGTCGCTAATTCACCCCTCCACTTT
CASRKAVANSPLHF
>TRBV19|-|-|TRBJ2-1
TGTGCCGGTAGCATAATTACGTCGGGTGAGCAGTTCTTC
CAGSIITSGEQFF
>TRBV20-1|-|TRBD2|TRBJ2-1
TGCAGTGCTAGAGAAGGGAGACTAGCAACCAATGAGCAGTTCTTC
CSAREGRLATNEQFF
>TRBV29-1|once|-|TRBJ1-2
TGCAGCGTTGAAGAACGAGGAGGGCTCCGGTATGGCTACACCTTC
CSVEERGGLRYGYTF
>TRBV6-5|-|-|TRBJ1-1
TGTGCCAGCCGTGAGGCAAGGGGCAAGAACACTGAAGCTTTCTTT
CASREARGKNTEAFF
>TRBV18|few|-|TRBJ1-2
TGTGCCAGCTCACCGGGACAAAATATGTACACCTTC
CASSPGQNMYTF
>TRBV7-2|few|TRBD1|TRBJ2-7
TGTGCCAGCAGCTTAGCTTCGGGACAGAGAGTACCCTACGAGCAGTACTTC
CASSLASGQRVPYEQYF
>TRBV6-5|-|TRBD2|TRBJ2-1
TGTGCCAGCAGCCGCCCGGGGACTAGCGGGAACAATGAGCAGTTCTTC
CASSRPGTSGNNEQFF
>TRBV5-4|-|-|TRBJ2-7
TGTGCCAGCAGCTCCCAGGGATCCTACGAGCAGTACTTC
CASSSQGSYEQYF
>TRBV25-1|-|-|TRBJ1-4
TGTGCCAGCAGTAGAACGGGTTCTAATGAAAAACTGTTTTTT
CASSRTGSNEKLFF
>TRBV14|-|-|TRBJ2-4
TGTGCCAGCAGCCTGGGTGCAGGGGTCCACATTCAGTACTTC
CASSLGAGVHIQYF
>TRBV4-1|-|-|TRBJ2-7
TGCGCCAGCAGCCAAATGAAGGGGATCTCCTACGAGCAGTACTTC
CASSQMKGISYEQYF
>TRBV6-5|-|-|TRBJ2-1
TGTGCCAGCAGAACTCTGACGGGGTACAATGAGCAGTTCTTC
CASRTLTGYNEQFF
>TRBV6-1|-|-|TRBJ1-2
TGTGCCAGCAGTGAATTTGAAGGGACTGGCGGCTACACCTTC
CASSEFEGTGGYTF
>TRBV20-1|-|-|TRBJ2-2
TGCAGTGCCTCGACAGTTACCACCGGGGAGCTGTTTTTT
CSASTVTTGELFF
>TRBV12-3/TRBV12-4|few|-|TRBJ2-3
TGTGCCAGCAGTTTGGGGGGGGGCCTCACAGATACGCAGTATTTT
CASSLGGGLTDTQYF
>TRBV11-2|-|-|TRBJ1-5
TGTGCCAGCAGCCCATTTTGGCCCCAGCATTTT
CASSPFWPQHF
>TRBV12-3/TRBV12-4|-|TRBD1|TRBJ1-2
TGTGCCAGCAGTTTGGGTGACAGGGATGGCTACACCTTC
CASSLGDRDGYTF
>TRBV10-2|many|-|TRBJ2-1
TGCGCCAGCAGTGGCCAGAGGTCCTACAATGAGCAGTTCTTC
CASSGQRSYNEQFF
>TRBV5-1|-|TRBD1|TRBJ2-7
TGCGCCAGCAGCTGGGGACAGGGGGTCGACGAGCAGTACTTC
CASSWGQGVDEQYF
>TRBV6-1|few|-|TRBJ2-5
TGTGCCAGCAGTCTAGGGGTGGGGCAAGAGACCCAGTACTTC
CASSLGVGQETQYF
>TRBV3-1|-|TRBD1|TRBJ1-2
TGTGCCAGCAGCCAAGTGGCAGGGGGTGGCTACACCTTC
CASSQVAGGGYTF
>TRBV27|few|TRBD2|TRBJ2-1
TGTGCCAGCAGTTGGCGGGGGGGCTCCTACAATGAGCAGTTCTTC
CASSWRGGSYNEQFF
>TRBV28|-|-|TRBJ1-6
TGTGCCAGCAGTTTGCTCTGGACACAATCACCCCTCCACTTT
CASSLLWTQSPLHF
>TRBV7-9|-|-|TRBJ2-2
TGTGCCAGCCGTTACAGGGCGAACACCGGGGAGCTGTTTTTT
CASRYRANTGELFF